The clone carrying this T cell receptor beta chain came up once. Its antigen is unidentified. Measured with immunoSEQ multiplex PCR; TCRdb has only the in-frame clones, and not every one. The repertoire holds around 100,000 clones, about 85% seen once, with 2% to 2.5% in the top ten. The record originates from a study of PD-L1 blockade in urothelial cancer. About the research overall: The patients had undergone anywhere from 0 to 3 prior chemotherapy regimens. Blood analysis took place 3 weeks (second dose) and 6 weeks after treatment start.

Findings and limits, study-wide: Lower pretreatment blood TCR clonality, under the median, predicted better survival, researchers reported.

Trimming cost V 5 bases and J 10 bases, with 15 bases left between them. Germline V gives CDR1 SGHTA, CDR2 FQGTGA. The CDR3 extends over 13 amino acids. The material was PBMCs, obtained around atezolizumab (anti-PD-L1) treatment. The sequence came from a man in his forties or fifties with urothelial cancer. The chain carries TRBV7-3 and TRBJ1-5; no reliable D call. The CDR3 DNA reads as TGTGCCAGCAGCCAATCCGCCGGGTCCCCCCAGCATTTT. This gives the protein CASSQSAGSPQHF.